This paragraph covers one TCR beta chain sequence. The antigen this receptor binds is unknown. One base away there is no much larger clone; base qualities are not given. In the study, sorted CD4+ and CD8+ blood T cells from patients with severe aplastic anemia and from healthy subjects underwent deep sequencing of TCR repertoires. Ficoll-Paque density gradient centrifugation was used to isolate peripheral blood mononuclear cells. Before DNA extraction, CD4+ and CD8+ T cells were sorted by FACS or by magnetic beads. Profiling of TCR beta VDJ combinations and CDR3 sequences used genomic DNA as the template. TCR repertoire sequencing was run on an Illumina HiSeq 2000. From the authors' description of their analysis: Repertoires were assessed using TRBV/TRBJ rearrangement plots, CDR3 size and DJ length profiles, and Simpson's diversity index. The most abundant DNA sequence in the deep sequencing data was taken as the immunodominant clone. CDR3 amino acid sequences were checked for sharing across subjects and were also compared against the VDJdb database and published repertoires. TCRdb handled the public reads itself, with Q25 trimming in fastp and clone calling in MiXCR, and kept productive beta chains. One record per CDR3 amino acid sequence lists the most common genes and DNA. TCRdb's processing, not the authors' own work, is the source of the V and J calls. Within this sample are 80,000 or so distinct CDR3 sequences, with over 35% of them counted one time only. The top ten constitute approximately 62% of the sample.

The data originate from a study of CD8+CD57+ T cells in acquired aplastic anemia (dated by TCRdb to the late 2010s). Some background on the complete study: On average, sorted CD4+ and CD8+ cells yielded around 3.5 ug of extracted DNA, with a range of roughly 0.17 to 27.4 ug. For healthy donor samples, the average read count was about 10 million for CD4+ cells and 11 million to 14 million for CD8+ cells.

Study-wide conclusions, independent of this receptor: No significant difference in CD8+ Simpson's diversity was found between patients and healthy controls (P=0.060). Some 31 CD8+ CDR3 sequences were shared between patients and controls but appeared highly expressed in patients and within their immunodominant clones.

The sample consisted of sorted CD4+, CD8+, or CD8+CD57+ T cells (not recorded which) from PBMCs. This TCR came from a human donor in good health, serving as a control.

The CDR3 protein sequence reads: CASSSPLGTLNTEAFF. The nucleotides read TGTGCCAGCAGTTCCCCCCTCGGGACACTGAACACTGAAGCTTTCTTT. The chain is made from TRBV12-3 or TRBV12-4 and TRBJ1-1; TRBD1 might be the D gene, on 6 matching bases. The CDR3, cysteine through phenylalanine, is 16 amino acids long. Only the CDR3 DNA is retained, 48 bases long and in frame from the first base. The junction shows trimming of 4 bases on V and 0 bases on J, plus 15 bases between the germline ends.